The T cell receptor beta chain under discussion was sequenced for a study of T cell responses to AZD1222 COVID-19 vaccine. Trimming removed 1 base from V and 5 bases from J, with 15 bases in between. This CDR3 has 15 residues. Germline CDR1 SGHVS, CDR2 FQNEAQ. Clones were sequenced by immunoSEQ multiplex PCR, and TCRdb holds only the in-frame ones, with some missing. The repertoire holds approximately 74,000 clones, with 86% as singletons. The chain combines TRBV7-8 with TRBJ2-7, with D perhaps TRBD2 (6 bases). This clonotype was obtained from an adult in good health. The source was peripheral blood, collected on day 0 of AZD1222 vaccination. The CDR3 DNA is TGTGCCAGCAGCTTAGGATCGGGAGTAGTAAACGAGCAGTACTTC. Translation gives CASSLGSGVVNEQYF.